This TCR beta chain was captured by sequencing in a study of blood T cell repertoires in COVID-19. Study summary: Collection of acute and convalescent COVID-19 samples took place in the United States, Italy and Spain. The analysed material was cDNA or gDNA that came from T cells, B-cell-depleted T cells, or PBMCs.

Profiled with immunoSEQ multiplex PCR; TCRdb holds only in-frame clones, not every one. The profile shows over 25,000 clones, about 91% of them singletons. CDR1 is SGHTA, CDR2 FQGNSA, per germline. CDR3 length: 14 amino acids. Trimming stripped 4 bases from V and 4 bases from J, with 11 bases between. Sequencing was carried out using peripheral blood. The chain couples TRBV7-2 to TRBJ2-1; TRBD1 might be the D (5 bases). The origin of this receptor is a man aged 45-60 years with active COVID-19. In DNA form, the CDR3 reads TGTGCCAGCAGCTCCCGGCAGGGTTACAATGAGCAGTTCTTC. This gives the protein CASSSRQGYNEQFF.